The rows below give T cell receptor beta chains drawn from one sample of a study of blood T cell repertoires in COVID-19. Sequenced by immunoSEQ multiplex PCR; TCRdb stores in-frame clones only, minus some. The table has just under 60,000 clones, approximately 79% seen once. What was sequenced was peripheral blood. These receptors were collected from a human donor in a cohort sampled during active COVID-19. The CDR3 runs from the conserved cysteine through the conserved F or W.

CDR3 protein: CASSLGLGVASGFPYEQYF; J gene: TRBJ2-7; V gene: TRBV13
CDR3 protein: CASSYPQSRREYGAGELFF; J gene: TRBJ2-2; V gene: TRBV6-2/TRBV6-3
CDR3 protein: CASSRLALDTGELFF; J gene: TRBJ2-2; V gene: TRBV6-5
CDR3 protein: CASRSRTSGNNEQFF; J gene: TRBJ2-1; V gene: TRBV19
CDR3 protein: CASSWGDRAQETQYF; J gene: TRBJ2-5; V gene: TRBV5-1
CDR3 protein: CASSLNRNTEAFF; J gene: TRBJ1-1; V gene: TRBV28
CDR3 protein: CAWRRTGANQPQHF; J gene: TRBJ1-5; V gene: TRBV30
CDR3 protein: CASSMWTGEGEQYF; J gene: TRBJ2-7; V gene: TRBV19
CDR3 protein: CASRPTTGGAGGYTF; J gene: TRBJ1-2; V gene: TRBV28
CDR3 protein: CASSLGGLASRDTQYF; J gene: TRBJ2-3; V gene: TRBV7-8
CDR3 protein: CAIRGTGEETQYF; J gene: TRBJ2-5; V gene: TRBV10-3
CDR3 protein: CASSTQGGVWNIQYF; J gene: TRBJ2-4; V gene: TRBV7-2
CDR3 protein: CASRTSGYEQFF; J gene: TRBJ2-1; V gene: TRBV2
CDR3 protein: CASRHSEDQNTIYF; J gene: TRBJ1-3; V gene: TRBV19
CDR3 protein: CASSPTGSGTQYF; J gene: TRBJ2-5; V gene: TRBV27
CDR3 protein: CASNLGQGGTEAFF; J gene: TRBJ1-1; V gene: TRBV6-5
CDR3 protein: CASNPAGEREASEQYF; J gene: TRBJ2-7; V gene: TRBV6-2/TRBV6-3
CDR3 protein: CASSIQGNTEAFF; J gene: TRBJ1-1; V gene: TRBV7-9
CDR3 protein: CASSLQGANEQYF; J gene: TRBJ2-7; V gene: TRBV5-4
CDR3 protein: CASSLGVRVSYNEQFF; J gene: TRBJ2-1; V gene: TRBV5-1
CDR3 protein: CASRPNVGMNGYTF; J gene: TRBJ1-2; V gene: TRBV27
CDR3 protein: CASSSTGPRQFF; J gene: TRBJ2-1; V gene: TRBV7-2
CDR3 protein: CASRRGATQGNEQFF; J gene: TRBJ2-1; V gene: TRBV6-6
CDR3 protein: CASRLGLAGGFTDTQYF; J gene: TRBJ2-3; V gene: TRBV7-8
CDR3 protein: CASSQGGGQPQHF; J gene: TRBJ1-5; V gene: TRBV4-1
CDR3 protein: CASSLGPEGAGELFF; J gene: TRBJ2-2; V gene: TRBV28
CDR3 protein: CASSQVARGLYGYTF; J gene: TRBJ1-2; V gene: TRBV3-1/TRBV3-2
CDR3 protein: CASRRGTSGSEQYF; J gene: TRBJ2-7; V gene: TRBV28
CDR3 protein: CASSPNTDSFYGYTF; J gene: TRBJ1-2; V gene: TRBV7-9
CDR3 protein: CASSHDRAPQETQYF; J gene: TRBJ2-5; V gene: TRBV7-2
CDR3 protein: CASSRAGGTYEQYF; J gene: TRBJ2-7; V gene: TRBV21-1
CDR3 protein: CASNTPAGGADTQYF; J gene: TRBJ2-3; V gene: TRBV19
CDR3 protein: CASSQDRGFQPQHF; J gene: TRBJ1-5; V gene: TRBV5-5
CDR3 protein: CASSQGRLAGDNEQFF; J gene: TRBJ2-1; V gene: TRBV4-1
CDR3 protein: CASQQGNIQYF; J gene: TRBJ2-4; V gene: TRBV5-4
CDR3 protein: CASSQEVGAGGNEQFF; J gene: TRBJ2-1; V gene: TRBV4-3
CDR3 protein: CASSRTGGVGYTF; J gene: TRBJ1-2; V gene: TRBV7-8
CDR3 protein: CASAQAPNTEAFF; J gene: TRBJ1-1; V gene: TRBV6-6